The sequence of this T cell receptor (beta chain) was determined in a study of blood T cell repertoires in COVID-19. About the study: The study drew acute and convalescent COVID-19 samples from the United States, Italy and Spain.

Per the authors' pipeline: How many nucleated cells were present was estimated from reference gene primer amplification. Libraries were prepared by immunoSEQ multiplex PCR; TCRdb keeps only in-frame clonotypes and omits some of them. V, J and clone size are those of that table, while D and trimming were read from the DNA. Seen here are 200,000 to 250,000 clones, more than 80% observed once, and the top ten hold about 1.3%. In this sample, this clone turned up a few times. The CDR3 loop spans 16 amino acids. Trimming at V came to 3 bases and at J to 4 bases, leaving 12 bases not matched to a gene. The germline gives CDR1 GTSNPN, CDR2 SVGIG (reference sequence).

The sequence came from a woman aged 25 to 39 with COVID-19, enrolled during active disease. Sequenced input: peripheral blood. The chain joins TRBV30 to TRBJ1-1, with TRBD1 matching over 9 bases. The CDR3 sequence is CAWSKKTGGGGTEAFF. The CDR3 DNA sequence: TGTGCCTGGAGCAAAAAAACAGGGGGCGGTGGCACTGAAGCTTTCTTT.